This T cell receptor beta chain came from a study of beta chain features in type 1 diabetes. The V gene lost 4 bases and the J gene lost 9 bases, with 14 bases spanning the gap. This CDR3 has 13 amino acids. The germline V gene encodes CDR1 SGHRS and CDR2 YFSETQ. TCRB transcripts that were expressed got sequenced, as all of the isolated RNA had been reverse transcribed. The data were produced by immunoSEQ multiplex PCR, yet TCRdb's version contains in-frame clones alone and is incomplete. Of around 430,000 clones listed, around 30% were seen once; the top ten hold 0.065%. In this sample, this clone turned up a few times.

The chain uses TRBV5-1 and TRBJ2-1; D remains unclear. Sequenced sample: naive CD4+ T cells from blood. This clonotype originated in a man aged 18 to 30 in good health. CDR3 sequence reads: CASSQYLPSEQFF. The DNA for the CDR3 is TGCGCCAGCAGCCAATATCTTCCCAGTGAGCAGTTCTTC.